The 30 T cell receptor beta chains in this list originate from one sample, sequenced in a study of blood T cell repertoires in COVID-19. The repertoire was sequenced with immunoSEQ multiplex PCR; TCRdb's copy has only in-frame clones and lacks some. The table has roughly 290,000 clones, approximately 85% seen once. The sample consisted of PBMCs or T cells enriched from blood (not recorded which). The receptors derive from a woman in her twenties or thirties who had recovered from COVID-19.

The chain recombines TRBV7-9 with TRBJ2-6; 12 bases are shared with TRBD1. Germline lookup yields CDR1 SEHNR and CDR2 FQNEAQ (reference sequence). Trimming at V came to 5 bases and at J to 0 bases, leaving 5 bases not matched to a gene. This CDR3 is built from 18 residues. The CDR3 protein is CASSGGTGGSSGANVLTF. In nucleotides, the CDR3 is TGTGCCAGCAGCGGCGGGACAGGGGGCTCCTCTGGGGCCAACGTCCTGACTTTC.

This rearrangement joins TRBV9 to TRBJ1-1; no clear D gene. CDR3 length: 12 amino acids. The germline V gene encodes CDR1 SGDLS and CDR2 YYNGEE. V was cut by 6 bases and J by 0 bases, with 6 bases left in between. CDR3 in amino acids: CASKSVNTEAFF. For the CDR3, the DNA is TGTGCCAGCAAATCAGTGAACACTGAAGCTTTCTTT.

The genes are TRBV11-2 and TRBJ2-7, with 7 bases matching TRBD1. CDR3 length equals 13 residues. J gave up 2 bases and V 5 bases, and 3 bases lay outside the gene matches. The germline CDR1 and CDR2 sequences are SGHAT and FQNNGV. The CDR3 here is CASSLDRAYEQYF. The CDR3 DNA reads TGTGCCAGCAGCCTCGACAGGGCCTACGAGCAGTACTTC.

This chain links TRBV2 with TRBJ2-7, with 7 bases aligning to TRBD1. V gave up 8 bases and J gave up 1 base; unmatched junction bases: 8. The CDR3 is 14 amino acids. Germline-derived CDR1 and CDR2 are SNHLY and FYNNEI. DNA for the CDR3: TGTGCCAGCGTGGTCCGGGACAGTTCCTACGAGCAGTACTTC. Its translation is CASVVRDSSYEQYF. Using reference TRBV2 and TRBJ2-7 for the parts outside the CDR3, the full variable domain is EPEVTQTPSHQVTQMGQEVILRCVPISNHLYFYWYRQILGQKVEFLVSFYNNEISEKSEIFDDQFSVERPDGSNFTLKIRSTKLEDSAMYFCASVVRDSSYEQYFGPGTRLTVT.

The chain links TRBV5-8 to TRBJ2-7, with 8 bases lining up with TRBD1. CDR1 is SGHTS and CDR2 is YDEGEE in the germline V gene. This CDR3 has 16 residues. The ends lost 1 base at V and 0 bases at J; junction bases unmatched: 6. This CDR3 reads CASSLSTGANSYEQYF. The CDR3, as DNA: TGTGCCAGCAGCTTGTCGACAGGGGCCAACTCCTACGAGCAGTACTTC. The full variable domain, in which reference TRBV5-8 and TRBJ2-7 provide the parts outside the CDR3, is EAGVTQSPTHLIKTRGQQATLRCSPISGHTSVYWYQQALGLGLQFLLWYDEGEERNRGNFPPRFSGRQFPNYSSELNVNALELEDSALYLCASSLSTGANSYEQYFGPGTRLTVT.

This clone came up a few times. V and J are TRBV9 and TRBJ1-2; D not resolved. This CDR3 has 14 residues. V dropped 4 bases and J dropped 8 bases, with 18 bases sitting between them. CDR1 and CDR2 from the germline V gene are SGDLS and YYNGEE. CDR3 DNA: TGTGCCAGCAGCCCCGCCGGTGTCCCCAGGGGCTACACCTTC. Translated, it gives CASSPAGVPRGYTF. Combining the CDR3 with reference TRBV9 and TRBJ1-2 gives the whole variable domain DSGVTQTPKHLITATGQRVTLRCSPRSGDLSVYWYQQSLDQGLQFLIQYYNGEERAKGNILERFSAQQFPDLHSELNLSSLELGDSALYFCASSPAGVPRGYTFGSGTRLTVV.

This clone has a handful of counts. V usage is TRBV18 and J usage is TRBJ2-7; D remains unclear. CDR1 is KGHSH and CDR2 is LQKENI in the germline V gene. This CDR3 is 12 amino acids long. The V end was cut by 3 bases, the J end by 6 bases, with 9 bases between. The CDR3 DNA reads TGTGCCAGCTCACCGCTTCTCGGCGAGCAGTACTTC. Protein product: CASSPLLGEQYF.

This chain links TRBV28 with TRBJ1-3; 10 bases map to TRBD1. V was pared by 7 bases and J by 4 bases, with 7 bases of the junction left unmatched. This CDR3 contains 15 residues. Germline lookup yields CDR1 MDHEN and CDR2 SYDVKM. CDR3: CASTPGTGVGNTIYF. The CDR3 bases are TGTGCCAGCACCCCCGGGACAGGGGTGGGAAACACCATATATTTT.

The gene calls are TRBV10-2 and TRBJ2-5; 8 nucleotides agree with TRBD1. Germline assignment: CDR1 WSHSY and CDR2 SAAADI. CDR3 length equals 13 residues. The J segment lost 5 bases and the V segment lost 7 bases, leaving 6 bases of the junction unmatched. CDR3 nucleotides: TGCGCCAGCACCCCCAGGGGGCGCGAGACCCAGTACTTC. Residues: CASTPRGRETQYF.

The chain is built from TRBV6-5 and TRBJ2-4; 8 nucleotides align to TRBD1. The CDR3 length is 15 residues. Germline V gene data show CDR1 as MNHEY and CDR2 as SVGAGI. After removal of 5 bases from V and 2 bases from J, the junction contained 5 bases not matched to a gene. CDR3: CASSKTGDPKNIQYF. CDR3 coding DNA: TGTGCCAGCAGTAAGACAGGGGATCCCAAAAACATTCAGTACTTC.

The CDR3 DNA is TGTGCCAGCAGTGAATGGGCCGGGACAGGGCACAATGAGCAGTTCTTC. Its translation: CASSEWAGTGHNEQFF. This chain links TRBV9 with TRBJ2-1, with 9 bases fitting TRBD1. From germline, CDR1 is SGDLS and CDR2 YYNGEE. The CDR3 sequence is 16 residues long. V lost 5 bases to trimming and J lost 5 bases; unmatched junction nucleotides: 11.

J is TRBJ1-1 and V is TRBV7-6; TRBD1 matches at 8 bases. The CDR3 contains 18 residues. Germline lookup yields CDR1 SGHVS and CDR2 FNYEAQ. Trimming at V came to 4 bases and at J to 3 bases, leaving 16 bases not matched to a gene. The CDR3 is CASSSLRQGPRVDTEAFF. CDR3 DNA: TGTGCCAGCAGCTCACTGAGACAGGGGCCTCGAGTGGACACTGAAGCTTTCTTT.

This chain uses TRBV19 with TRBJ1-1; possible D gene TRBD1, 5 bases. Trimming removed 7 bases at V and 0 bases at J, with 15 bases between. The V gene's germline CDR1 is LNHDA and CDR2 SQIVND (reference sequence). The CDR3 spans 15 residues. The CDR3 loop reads CASNRADTMNTEAFF. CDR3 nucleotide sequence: TGTGCCAGTAATCGCGCGGACACTATGAACACTGAAGCTTTCTTT.

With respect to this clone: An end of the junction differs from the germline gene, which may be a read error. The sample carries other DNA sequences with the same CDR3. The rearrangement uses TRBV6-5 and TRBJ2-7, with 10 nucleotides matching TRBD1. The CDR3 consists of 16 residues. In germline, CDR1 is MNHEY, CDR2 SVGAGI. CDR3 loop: CASSYSTGTGVREQYF. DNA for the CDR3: TGTGCCAGCAGTTACTCGACCGGGACAGGGGTACGGGAGCAGTATTTC.

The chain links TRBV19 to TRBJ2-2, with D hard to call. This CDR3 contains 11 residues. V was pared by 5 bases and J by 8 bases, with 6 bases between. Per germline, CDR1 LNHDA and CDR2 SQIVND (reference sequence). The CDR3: CASSVPGELFF. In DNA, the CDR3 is TGTGCCAGTAGTGTCCCGGGGGAGCTGTTTTTT.

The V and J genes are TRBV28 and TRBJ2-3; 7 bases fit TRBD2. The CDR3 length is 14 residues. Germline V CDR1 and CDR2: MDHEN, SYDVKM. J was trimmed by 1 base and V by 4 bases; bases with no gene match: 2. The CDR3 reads CASSWEGGTDTQYF. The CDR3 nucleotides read TGTGCCAGCAGTTGGGAGGGAGGCACAGATACGCAGTATTTT.

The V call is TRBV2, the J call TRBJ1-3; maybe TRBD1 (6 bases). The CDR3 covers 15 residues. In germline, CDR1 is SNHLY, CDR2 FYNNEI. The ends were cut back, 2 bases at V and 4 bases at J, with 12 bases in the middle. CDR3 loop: CASSEWGRGGNTIYF. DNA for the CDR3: TGTGCCAGCAGTGAATGGGGGCGAGGAGGAAACACCATATATTTT. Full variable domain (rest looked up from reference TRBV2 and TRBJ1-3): EPEVTQTPSHQVTQMGQEVILRCVPISNHLYFYWYRQILGQKVEFLVSFYNNEISEKSEIFDDQFSVERPDGSNFTLKIRSTKLEDSAMYFCASSEWGRGGNTIYFGEGSWLTVV.

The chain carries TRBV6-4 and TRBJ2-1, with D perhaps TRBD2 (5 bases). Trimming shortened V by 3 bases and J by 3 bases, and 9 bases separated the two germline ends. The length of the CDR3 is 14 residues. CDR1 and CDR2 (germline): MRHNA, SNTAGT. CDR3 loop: CASSERASYNEQFF. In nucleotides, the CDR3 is TGTGCCAGCAGTGAGAGGGCTAGCTACAATGAGCAGTTCTTC.

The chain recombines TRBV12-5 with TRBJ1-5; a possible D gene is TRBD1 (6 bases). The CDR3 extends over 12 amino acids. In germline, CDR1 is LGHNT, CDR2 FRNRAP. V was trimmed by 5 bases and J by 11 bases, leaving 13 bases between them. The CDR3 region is CASGREGETQHF. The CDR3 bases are TGTGCTAGTGGTCGGGAGGGGGAGACCCAGCATTTT.

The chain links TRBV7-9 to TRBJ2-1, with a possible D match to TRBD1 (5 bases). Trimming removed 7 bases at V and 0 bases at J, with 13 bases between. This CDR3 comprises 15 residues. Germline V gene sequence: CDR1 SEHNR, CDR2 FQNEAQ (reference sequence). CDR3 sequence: CASTNQGVSYNEQFF. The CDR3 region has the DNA TGTGCCAGCACCAACCAGGGCGTCTCCTACAATGAGCAGTTCTTC.

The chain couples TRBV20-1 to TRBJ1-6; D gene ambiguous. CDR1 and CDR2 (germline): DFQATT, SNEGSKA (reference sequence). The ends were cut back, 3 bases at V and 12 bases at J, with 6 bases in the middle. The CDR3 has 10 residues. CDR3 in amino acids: CSASSIPLHF. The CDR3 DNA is TGCAGTGCTAGTAGCATACCCCTCCACTTT.

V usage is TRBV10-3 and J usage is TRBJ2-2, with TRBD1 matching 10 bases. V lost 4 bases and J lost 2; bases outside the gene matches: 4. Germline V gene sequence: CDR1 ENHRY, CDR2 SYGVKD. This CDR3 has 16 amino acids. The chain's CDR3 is CAISVETGGNTGELFF. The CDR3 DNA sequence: TGTGCCATCAGTGTTGAGACAGGGGGCAACACCGGGGAGCTGTTTTTT.

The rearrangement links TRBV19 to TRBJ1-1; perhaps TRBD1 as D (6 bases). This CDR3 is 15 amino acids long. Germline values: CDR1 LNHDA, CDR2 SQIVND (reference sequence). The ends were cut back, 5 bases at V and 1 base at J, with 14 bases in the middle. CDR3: CASSFKTGRNTEAFF. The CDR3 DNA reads TGTGCCAGTAGTTTTAAGACAGGCCGGAACACTGAAGCTTTCTTT.

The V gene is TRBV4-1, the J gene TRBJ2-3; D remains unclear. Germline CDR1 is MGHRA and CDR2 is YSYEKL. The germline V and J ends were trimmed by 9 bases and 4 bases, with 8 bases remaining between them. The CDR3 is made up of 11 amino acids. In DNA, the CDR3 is TGCGCCAGTCGTCCGGCAGATACGCAGTATTTT. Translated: CASRPADTQYF.

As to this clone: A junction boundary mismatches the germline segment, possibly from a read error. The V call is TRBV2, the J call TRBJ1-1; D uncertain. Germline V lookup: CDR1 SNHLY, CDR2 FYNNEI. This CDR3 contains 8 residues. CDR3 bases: TGTGCCAGCAGGGGAGGGCCTTTT. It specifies CASRGGPF.

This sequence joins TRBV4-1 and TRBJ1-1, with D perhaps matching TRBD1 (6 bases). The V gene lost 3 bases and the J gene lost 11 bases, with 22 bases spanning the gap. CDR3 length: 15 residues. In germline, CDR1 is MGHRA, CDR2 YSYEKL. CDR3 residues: CASSHGALGAMSAFF. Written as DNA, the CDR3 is TGCGCCAGCAGCCACGGGGCTTTGGGGGCAATGTCGGCTTTCTTT.

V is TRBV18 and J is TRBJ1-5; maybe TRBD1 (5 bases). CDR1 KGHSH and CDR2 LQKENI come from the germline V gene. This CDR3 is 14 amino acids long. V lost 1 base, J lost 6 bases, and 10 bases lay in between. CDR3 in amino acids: CASSPRGEGQPQHF. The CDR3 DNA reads TGTGCCAGCTCACCACGGGGGGAAGGTCAGCCCCAGCATTTT.

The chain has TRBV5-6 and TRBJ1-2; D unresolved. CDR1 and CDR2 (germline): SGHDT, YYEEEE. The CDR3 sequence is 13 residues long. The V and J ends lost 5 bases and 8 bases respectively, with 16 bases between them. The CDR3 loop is CASSSGGERGYTF. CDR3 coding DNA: TGTGCCAGCAGTAGCGGCGGGGAAAGGGGCTACACCTTC.

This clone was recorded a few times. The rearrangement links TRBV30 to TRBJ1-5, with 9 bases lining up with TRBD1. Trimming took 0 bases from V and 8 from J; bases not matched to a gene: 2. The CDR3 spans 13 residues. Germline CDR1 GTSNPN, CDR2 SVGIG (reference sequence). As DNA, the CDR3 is TGTGCCTGGAGTGTACAGGGGGCCAAGCCCCAGCATTTT. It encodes CAWSVQGAKPQHF.

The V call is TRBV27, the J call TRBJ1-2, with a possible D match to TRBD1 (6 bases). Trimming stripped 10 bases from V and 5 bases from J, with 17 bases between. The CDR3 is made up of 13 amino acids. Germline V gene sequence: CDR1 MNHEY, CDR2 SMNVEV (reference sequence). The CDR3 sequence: CATRGGYSYGYTF. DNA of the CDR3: TGTGCCACCAGAGGGGGTTATTCGTATGGCTACACCTTC.